These 9 T cell receptor beta chains came from one sample sequenced in a study of blood T cell repertoires in COVID-19. Clones were sequenced by immunoSEQ multiplex PCR, and TCRdb holds only the in-frame ones, with some missing. The sample yields roughly 80,000 clones, approximately 80% seen once. Sequencing was carried out using peripheral blood. Every receptor here comes from a man in his 60s with active or convalescent COVID-19.

The chain links TRBV2 to TRBJ2-3; 8 bases match TRBD1. This CDR3 contains 14 residues. The junction had 4 bases not matched to a gene; V was cut back by 8 bases and J by 0 bases. Germline V CDR1 and CDR2: SNHLY, FYNNEI. The CDR3 protein is CASGQGASTDTQYF. CDR3 DNA sequence: TGTGCCAGCGGCCAGGGGGCGAGCACAGATACGCAGTATTTT.

V and J are TRBV19 and TRBJ2-3, with D uncertain. The CDR3 loop spans 12 amino acids. V was cut by 3 bases and J by 8 bases, with 9 bases left in between. CDR1 and CDR2 from the germline V gene are LNHDA and SQIVND (reference sequence). The CDR3 spells CASSISSGTQYF. The CDR3 bases are TGTGCCAGTAGTATCTCTAGTGGTACGCAGTATTTT.

The V gene is TRBV6-5, the J gene TRBJ2-3; TRBD1 matches at 7 bases. Looked up from germline, CDR1 is MNHEY and CDR2 is SVGAGI. The CDR3 spans 15 residues. V shed 4 bases and J 0 bases; nucleotides not matched to a gene: 4. In nucleotides, the CDR3 is TGTGCCAGCAGTTCGCGGACAGGAAGCACAGATACGCAGTATTTT. Encoded protein: CASSSRTGSTDTQYF.

V gene TRBV5-1 combines with J gene TRBJ2-1; D might be TRBD1 (5 bases). Per germline, CDR1 SGHRS and CDR2 YFSETQ. The germline V and J ends were trimmed by 0 bases and 11 bases, with 15 bases remaining between them. The CDR3 runs to 14 residues. The CDR3 DNA sequence: TGCGCCAGCAGCTTGGGACAGCCCTCTGAAAAGCAGTTCTTC. Its protein product is CASSLGQPSEKQFF.

The rearrangement links TRBV7-9 to TRBJ2-5; TRBD1 matches 9 bases. There are 16 residues in the CDR3. The germline V gene encodes CDR1 SEHNR and CDR2 FQNEAQ (reference sequence). The trim removed 5 bases at V and 5 bases at J, leaving 12 bases unmatched. The CDR3 DNA follows: TGTGCCAGCAGCCCAGGACAGGGGCCACTCATGGAGACCCAGTACTTC. Its translation is CASSPGQGPLMETQYF.

The V gene is TRBV14, the J gene TRBJ2-2; 8 bases are shared with TRBD2. Germline V gene sequence: CDR1 SGHDN, CDR2 FVKESK. This CDR3 spans 15 amino acids. V shed 4 bases, J shed 4 bases, and the junction held 5 bases outside the gene matches. The CDR3 DNA is TGTGCCAGCAGCCCGGGACTAGTCAGCACCGGGGAGCTGTTTTTT. This codes for CASSPGLVSTGELFF.

V is TRBV3-1 (or the pseudogene TRBV3-2) and J is TRBJ1-6, with 8 bases identical to TRBD1. Germline V CDR1 and CDR2: LGHDT, YNNKEL (reference sequence). The CDR3 spans 15 residues. The V and J ends lost 7 bases and 9 bases, in that order; junction bases with no gene match: 11. The CDR3 is CASTFDGQGSSPLHF. The CDR3 region has the DNA TGTGCCAGCACCTTTGACGGACAGGGAAGTTCACCCCTCCACTTT.

The chain employs TRBV7-2 and TRBJ1-1; 8 nucleotides align to TRBD1. The J segment lost 1 base and the V segment lost 3 bases, leaving 4 bases of the junction unmatched. CDR3 size: 15 residues. Germline CDR1 and CDR2: SGHTA and FQGNSA. The CDR3 here is CASSLRQGPNTEAFF. CDR3 in DNA: TGTGCCAGCAGCTTGCGACAGGGGCCGAACACTGAAGCTTTCTTT.

This chain links TRBV7-6 with TRBJ1-3; no reliable D call. The CDR3 is 19 residues long. The germline gives CDR1 SGHVS, CDR2 FNYEAQ. The V and J ends lost 4 bases and 4 bases respectively, with 26 bases between them. The CDR3 is CASSSPHQFSSWAGNTIYF. The DNA of the CDR3 is TGTGCCAGCAGCTCCCCGCACCAGTTCTCTAGCTGGGCGGGAAACACCATATATTTT.